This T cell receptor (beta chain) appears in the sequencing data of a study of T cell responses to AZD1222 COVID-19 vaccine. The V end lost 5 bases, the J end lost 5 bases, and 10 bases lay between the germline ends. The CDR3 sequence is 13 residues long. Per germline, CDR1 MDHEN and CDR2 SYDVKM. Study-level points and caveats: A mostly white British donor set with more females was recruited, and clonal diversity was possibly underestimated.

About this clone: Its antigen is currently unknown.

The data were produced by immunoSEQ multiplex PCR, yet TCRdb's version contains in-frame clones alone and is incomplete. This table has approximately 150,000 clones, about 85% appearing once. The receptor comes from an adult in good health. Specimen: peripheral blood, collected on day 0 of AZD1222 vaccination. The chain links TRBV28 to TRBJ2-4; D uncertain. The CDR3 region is CASSTPLENIQYF. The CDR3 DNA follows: TGTGCCAGCAGTACCCCGTTAGAAAACATTCAGTACTTC.